The 7 T cell receptor beta chains below come from one sample, sequenced in a study of shared clonotypes between healthy human individuals. Sequenced by immunoSEQ multiplex PCR; TCRdb stores in-frame clones only, minus some. The repertoire holds roughly 2 million clones, with nearly 97% as singletons. Sequencing was done on a sample of naive CD4+ T cells sorted from blood. Regarding subset: CD45RA+ positively selected. These receptors all come from a man between 18 and 35 years old in good health.

The chain couples TRBV30 to TRBJ2-5, with D possibly matching TRBD1 (6 bases). The V and J ends lost 5 bases and 11 bases respectively, with 21 bases between them. The CDR3 covers 13 residues. CDR1 is GTSNPN, CDR2 SVGIG, per germline (reference sequence). CDR3 in DNA: TGTGCCTGGCGGACCTTACAGGGCCGCGGGCAGTACTTC. Translating gives CAWRTLQGRGQYF. Using reference TRBV30 and TRBJ2-5 for the parts outside the CDR3, the full variable domain is SQTIHQWPATLVQPVGSPLSLECTVEGTSNPNLYWYRQAAGRGLQLLFYSVGIGQISSEVPQNLSASRPQDRQFILSSKKLLLSDSGFYLCAWRTLQGRGQYFGPGTRLLVL.

Comment on this clone: At the DNA level, this CDR3 is encoded by other sequences in the same sample as well. The chain recombines TRBV19 with TRBJ2-3; D call uncertain. CDR3 length: 13 amino acids. Trimming took off 3 bases at V and 6 bases at J, with 10 bases between the two ends. Germline CDR1 and CDR2: LNHDA and SQIVND (reference sequence). This CDR3 reads CASSIRRADTQYF. CDR3 DNA sequence: TGTGCCAGTAGTATTCGGAGAGCCGATACGCAGTATTTT. Looking up the rest from reference TRBV19 and TRBJ2-3 gives the full variable domain: DGGITQSPKYLFRKEGQNVTLSCEQNLNHDAMYWYRQDPGQGLRLIYYSQIVNDFQKGDIAEGYSVSREKKESFPLTVTSAQKNPTAFYLCASSIRRADTQYFGPGTRLTVL.

The chain recombines TRBV28 with TRBJ2-3, with 7 positions matching TRBD2. The trim removed 6 bases at V and 4 bases at J, leaving 10 bases unmatched. The CDR3 totals 15 residues. CDR1 is MDHEN and CDR2 is SYDVKM in the germline V gene. The CDR3 reads CASRTGGRRADTQYF. The CDR3 DNA reads TGTGCCAGCAGAACCGGGGGGAGGAGGGCAGATACGCAGTATTTT.

The chain recombines TRBV7-9 with TRBJ2-2; no clear D. This CDR3 region has 14 residues. Germline V lookup: CDR1 SEHNR, CDR2 FQNEAQ (reference sequence). With 2 bases removed from V and 0 bases from J, the gap between germline ends came to 4 bases. This CDR3 reads CASSLQANTGELFF. DNA for the CDR3: TGTGCCAGCAGCTTACAGGCGAACACCGGGGAGCTGTTTTTT.

This clone was seen just once. The CDR3 nucleotides read TGTGCCATCAGTGAGTCGGGGGGATGGCAGACGAACACCGGGGAGCTGTTTTTT. Translating it yields CAISESGGWQTNTGELFF. This chain uses TRBV10-3 with TRBJ2-2; D perhaps matches TRBD2 (6 bases). The CDR3 runs to 18 residues. From germline, CDR1 is ENHRY and CDR2 SYGVKD. V shed 0 bases and J shed 0 bases, with 14 bases lying between them.

J is TRBJ2-3 and V is TRBV5-1; D is perhaps TRBD1 (5 bases). Trimming stripped 0 bases from V and 5 bases from J, with 10 bases between. Germline assignment: CDR1 SGHRS and CDR2 YFSETQ. The CDR3 has 14 residues. This CDR3 is CASSLADSQDTQYF. CDR3 coding DNA: TGCGCCAGCAGCTTGGCCGACAGCCAAGATACGCAGTATTTT.

The J gene is TRBJ2-1, the V gene TRBV18, with 10 bases fitting TRBD1. The CDR3 sequence is 17 residues long. Trimming removed 0 bases from V and 4 bases from J; junction bases left unmatched: 6. CDR1 is KGHSH and CDR2 is LQKENI in the germline V gene. The CDR3 here is CASSPPIGTGEYNEQFF. As DNA, the CDR3 is TGTGCCAGCTCACCACCGATCGGGACAGGGGAATACAATGAGCAGTTCTTC. The full variable domain, completed using reference TRBV18 and TRBJ2-1, is NAGVMQNPRHLVRRRGQEARLRCSPMKGHSHVYWYRQLPEEGLKFMVYLQKENIIDESGMPKERFSAEFPKEGPSILRIQQVVRGDSAAYFCASSPPIGTGEYNEQFFGPGTRLTVL.